The 25 T cell receptor beta chains listed next were all sequenced from one sample in a study of T cell repertoires in cytomegalovirus infection. MiXCR was run by TCRdb on the reads, yielding one entry per CDR3 protein. Seen here are some 920,000 distinct CDR3 sequences, roughly 31% observed once, and the top ten hold roughly an eighth. Their specific antigens are unknown. This specimen consisted of cultured CD8+ T cells from PBMCs, obtained from culture after CMV antigen stimulation. The source of these receptors is a human donor in good health (CMV status not recorded). Some clones in this sample may be carry-over from other donors' samples.

The V and J genes are TRBV28 and TRBJ2-7; D is undetermined. Germline V gene lookup returns CDR1 MDHEN and CDR2 SYDVKM. Trimming removed 9 bases from V and 4 bases from J, with 16 bases in between. The CDR3 has 13 residues. This CDR3 reads CASFGSPSYEQYV. In nucleotides, the CDR3 is TGTGCCAGTTTTGGTTCCCCTTCTTACGAGCAGTACGTC.

The V gene is TRBV6-2 or TRBV6-3, the J gene TRBJ1-1, with a tentative D call TRBD1 (6 bases). The CDR3 runs to 12 residues. The V end lost 6 bases, the J end lost 6 bases, and 11 bases lay between the germline ends. Germline V CDR1 and CDR2: MNHEY, SVGEGT. The CDR3 bases are TGTGCCAGCAGCACCAGGGGCGCTGAAGCTTTCTTT. This sequence encodes CASSTRGAEAFF.

In this sample, this clonotype turned up many times. The genes are TRBV7-2 and TRBJ2-7, with D tentatively TRBD2 (6 bases). This CDR3 has 16 residues. Germline CDR1 is SGHTA and CDR2 is FQGNSA. The V end was cut by 5 bases, the J end by 1 base, with 18 bases between. CDR3 in amino acids: CASSLRDCHPSYEQYV. CDR3 coding DNA: TGTGCCAGCAGCCTCCGGGACTGCCACCCATCCTACGAGCAGTACGTC.

The chain recombines TRBV23-1 with TRBJ1-5; weak D call: TRBD1 (5 bases). Being an ORF, TRBV23-1 has a function that is uncertain. V was pared by 3 bases and J by 4 bases, with 16 bases between. The CDR3 is 16 residues long. The CDR3 reads CASSHPNTWGNQPQHF. DNA of the CDR3: TGCGCCAGCAGTCATCCAAACACGTGGGGGAATCAGCCCCAGCATTTT.

This clonotype was seen a handful of times. The chain has TRBV7-8 and TRBJ1-5; D is unresolved. Trimming left V 2 bases short and J 4 bases short, with 12 bases between. The CDR3 sequence is 15 residues long. Germline V lookup: CDR1 SGHVS, CDR2 FQNEAQ. CDR3 region: CASSLPASENQPQHF. CDR3 nucleotides: TGTGCCAGCAGCTTACCGGCCAGCGAGAATCAGCCCCAGCATTTT.

This clonotype was recorded many times. The chain combines TRBV7-2 with TRBJ2-5; 12 nucleotides match TRBD2. This CDR3 comprises 16 residues. Germline CDR1 and CDR2: SGHTA and FQGNSA. The ends lost 5 bases at V and 1 base at J; junction bases unmatched: 5. The DNA for the CDR3 is TGTGCCAGCAGCCCCCGGACTAGCGGGGCCCAAGAGACCCAGTACTTC. Encoded protein: CASSPRTSGAQETQYF.

This clonotype has a handful of counts. This sequence joins TRBV6-2 or TRBV6-3 and TRBJ2-2; 8 positions agree with TRBD1. J gave up 0 bases and V 2 bases, and 5 bases lay outside the gene matches. The germline V gene encodes CDR1 MNHEY and CDR2 SVGEGT. This CDR3 has 17 amino acids. The CDR3 here is CASSYPSQGANTGELFF. DNA for the CDR3: TGTGCCAGCAGTTACCCCTCACAGGGGGCGAACACCGGGGAGCTGTTTTTT.

Concerning this clonotype itself: This may come from a read error, since a much larger clone is one base off. This chain uses TRBV7-3 with TRBJ1-5; no reliable D call. Germline CDR1 reads SGHTA; CDR2 reads FQGTGA. CDR3 length equals 14 residues. The CDR3, as DNA: TGTGTCAGCAGCCCCAACGGTCCCAATCAGCCCCAGCATTTT. Translating it yields CVSSPNGPNQPQHF.

This clonotype occurred a few times. J is TRBJ2-1 and V is TRBV7-2; TRBD2 matches at 11 bases. The CDR3 has 17 amino acids. Germline V gene data show CDR1 as SGHTA and CDR2 as FQGNSA. The ends lost 5 bases at V and 5 bases at J; junction bases unmatched: 11. CDR3 in amino acids: CASSPSLAGGQNNEQFF. CDR3 DNA sequence: TGTGCCAGCAGCCCCAGTTTAGCGGGGGGGCAGAACAATGAGCAGTTCTTC.

This clonotype was recorded many times. The chain links TRBV7-9 to TRBJ1-2, with D tentatively TRBD1 (5 bases). This CDR3 has 15 residues. V was cut by 2 bases and J by 8 bases, with 18 bases left in between. Germline V gives CDR1 SEHNR, CDR2 FQNEAQ (reference sequence). The CDR3 reads CASSLFPGPRPGYTF. CDR3 nucleotide sequence: TGTGCCAGCAGCTTATTTCCGGGGCCCCGACCCGGCTACACCTTC. The variable domain in full, completed from reference TRBV7-9 and TRBJ1-2, reads DTGVSQNPRHKITKRGQNVTFRCDPISEHNRLYWYRQTLGQGPEFLTYFQNEAQLEKSRLLSDRFSAERPKGSFSTLEIQRTEQGDSAMYLCASSLFPGPRPGYTFGSGTRLTVV.

The rearrangement joins TRBV28 to TRBJ1-2; D remains unclear. The CDR3 is 16 amino acids. Germline loops: CDR1 MDHEN, CDR2 SYDVKM. Trimming stripped 2 bases from V and 5 bases from J, with 18 bases between. The CDR3 sequence: CASSLHYLVPEYGYTF. The CDR3 DNA is TGTGCCAGCAGTTTACATTACCTGGTCCCCGAGTATGGCTACACCTTC.

This clonotype has just a few counts. V usage is TRBV9 and J usage is TRBJ2-7; D is possibly TRBD1 or TRBD2 (6 bases each). The germline V gene encodes CDR1 SGDLS and CDR2 YYNGEE. The V end was cut by 4 bases, the J end by 5 bases, with 19 bases between. The CDR3 has 15 residues. This chain's CDR3 is CASSLSGARYNEQYF. The CDR3 DNA is TGTGCCAGCAGCCTCTCGGGGGCCCGTTATAACGAGCAGTACTTC.

This clonotype was detected only a few times. The rearrangement joins TRBV12-3 or TRBV12-4 to TRBJ1-1; D unresolved. Between the trimmed V and J ends, which lost 7 bases and 1 base, there was a span of 10 bases. The CDR3 loop spans 13 amino acids. The CDR3 here is CASTVGRNTEAFF. The CDR3 DNA follows: TGTGCCAGCACCGTTGGTAGGAACACTGAAGCTTTCTTT.

This clonotype occurred many times. This rearrangement joins TRBV27 to TRBJ1-5; the D gene is possibly TRBD1 (5 bases). V lost 3 bases and J 2 bases, leaving 8 bases between the germline ends. CDR3 size: 14 residues. Germline CDR1 and CDR2: MNHEY and SMNVEV (reference sequence). The CDR3 region has the DNA TGTGCCAGCAGTTTGTTGGGGGGCAATCAGCCCCAGCATTTT. This codes for CASSLLGGNQPQHF.

This clonotype was counted a few times. This chain uses TRBV7-2 with TRBJ1-1; TRBD1 agrees at 10 bases. Trimming cost V 2 bases and J 1 base; bases outside gene matches: 7. The germline V gene encodes CDR1 SGHTA and CDR2 FQGNSA. The CDR3 covers 17 residues. In DNA, the CDR3 is TGTGCCAGCAGCTTAAGAGACAGGGGGCGGCAGAACACTGAAGCTTTCTTT. Its translation: CASSLRDRGRQNTEAFF.

This clonotype showed up just a few times. V usage is TRBV25-1 and J usage is TRBJ1-5; D remains ambiguous. The CDR3 consists of 15 residues. V gave up 0 bases and J gave up 5 bases, with 11 bases separating them. Germline loops: CDR1 MGHDK, CDR2 SYGVNS. CDR3 DNA sequence: TGTGCCAGCAGTGAATATATAGGGATAGATCAGCCCCAGCATTTT. Its protein is CASSEYIGIDQPQHF.

The chain uses TRBV10-3 and TRBJ1-3; 8 bases are a match to TRBD1. In germline, CDR1 is ENHRY, CDR2 SYGVKD. This CDR3 is built from 19 residues. The J segment lost 2 bases and the V segment lost 7 bases, leaving 19 bases of the junction unmatched. The CDR3 bases are TGTGCCATCAATGGGCTCCCAGGATCGGACAGGGAGGCTGGAAACACCATATATTTT. Translated, it gives CAINGLPGSDREAGNTIYF.

The rearrangement uses TRBV6-6 and TRBJ1-6; D is ambiguous. The V gene's germline CDR1 is MNHNY and CDR2 SVGAGI (reference sequence). CDR3 length: 9 residues. The V gene lost 11 bases and the J gene lost 10 bases, with 6 bases spanning the gap. This chain's CDR3 is CAGGSPLHF. The CDR3, as DNA: TGTGCCGGCGGCTCACCCCTCCACTTT.

This clonotype has just a few counts. The chain combines TRBV7-6 with TRBJ1-5, with a possible D match to TRBD1 (6 bases). There are 12 residues in the CDR3. Germline CDR1 reads SGHVS; CDR2 reads FNYEAQ. Trimming removed 4 bases at V and 11 bases at J, with 12 bases between. The CDR3 loop is CASSSWDMAQHF. The DNA of the CDR3 is TGTGCCAGCAGCTCTTGGGACATGGCCCAGCATTTT.

This clonotype was seen many times. This sequence joins TRBV7-8 and TRBJ1-5; D is undetermined. This CDR3 region has 16 residues. V was trimmed by 2 bases and J by 0 bases, leaving 11 bases between them. The germline V gene encodes CDR1 SGHVS and CDR2 FQNEAQ. CDR3 nucleotide sequence: TGTGCCAGCAGCTTAATGGCCGAGGTTAGCAATCAGCCCCAGCATTTT. It encodes CASSLMAEVSNQPQHF.

The table lists this clonotype with a few counts. The chain recombines TRBV20-1 with TRBJ2-5; no definite D call. This CDR3 has 10 amino acids. Germline-derived CDR1 and CDR2 are DFQATT and SNEGSKA (reference sequence). V was shortened by 4 bases and J by 1 base, with 1 base between the two germline ends. The CDR3 region has the DNA TGCAGTGCTATCCAAGAGACCCAGTACTTC. Its translation: CSAIQETQYF.

V gene TRBV6-1 combines with J gene TRBJ2-1; D may be TRBD1 or TRBD2 (5 bases each). Trimming removed 0 bases at V and 0 bases at J, with 12 bases between. CDR1 and CDR2 from the germline V gene are MNHNS and SASEGT. The CDR3 has 17 amino acids. CDR3 bases: TGTGCCAGCAGTGAAGCCCCCCCAGGGAGCTCCTACAATGAGCAGTTCTTC. It codes for CASSEAPPGSSYNEQFF.

The chain uses TRBV25-1 and TRBJ1-1; D call uncertain. From germline, CDR1 is MGHDK and CDR2 SYGVNS. The CDR3 spans 12 residues. V shed 10 bases and J shed 8 bases, with 17 bases lying between them. CDR3 DNA: TGTGCCAACAGCCCGAATGGGCGAGAAGCTTTCTTT. Translated: CANSPNGREAFF.

The sample holds one count of this clonotype. Without the conserved terminal phenylalanine or tryptophan, this CDR3 likely stems from a read error. This sequence joins TRBV6-1 and TRBJ1-1; the match to TRBD1 covers 7 bases. The V and J ends lost 7 bases and 4 bases, in that order; junction bases with no gene match: 6. CDR3 length: 13 amino acids. The germline gives CDR1 MNHNS, CDR2 SASEGT. This CDR3 is CASTSGGGTEAFL. As DNA, the CDR3 is TGTGCCAGCACTTCAGGGGGTGGCACTGAAGCTTTCCTT.

The V and J genes are TRBV5-1 and TRBJ2-2; 9 bases agree with TRBD1. The CDR3 extends over 18 amino acids. The J segment lost 4 bases and the V segment lost 1 base, leaving 11 bases of the junction unmatched. Germline V gene sequence: CDR1 SGHRS, CDR2 YFSETQ. For the CDR3, the DNA is TGCGCCAGCAGCTTGAGAGAACAGGGGGCGCGGAGCACCGGGGAGCTGTTTTTT. Its protein is CASSLREQGARSTGELFF. Supplemented by reference TRBV5-1 and TRBJ2-2, the full variable domain reads KAGVTQTPRYLIKTRGQQVTLSCSPISGHRSVSWYQQTPGQGLQFLFEYFSETQRNKGNFPGRFSGRQFSNSRSEMNVSTLELGDSALYLCASSLREQGARSTGELFFGEGSRLTVL.